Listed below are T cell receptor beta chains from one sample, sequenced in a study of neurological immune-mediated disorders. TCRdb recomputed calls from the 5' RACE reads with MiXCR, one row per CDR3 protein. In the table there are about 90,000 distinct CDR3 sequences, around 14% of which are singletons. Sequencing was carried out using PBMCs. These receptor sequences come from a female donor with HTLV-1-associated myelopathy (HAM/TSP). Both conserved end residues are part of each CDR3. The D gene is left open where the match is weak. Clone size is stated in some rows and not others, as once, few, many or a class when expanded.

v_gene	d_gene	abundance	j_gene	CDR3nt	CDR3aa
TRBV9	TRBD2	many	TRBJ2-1	TGTGCCAGCAGCGTAGGGCCTAGCGGGGGGAGAGAGCAGTTCTTC	CASSVGPSGGREQFF
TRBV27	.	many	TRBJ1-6	TGTGCCAGCAGTCTCCGGGGGGGCGCCTATAATTCACCCCTCCACTTT	CASSLRGGAYNSPLHF
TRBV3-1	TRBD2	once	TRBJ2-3	TGTGCCAGCAGCCAACGCGGGGGGGCCCTAAATACGCAGTATTTT	CASSQRGGALNTQYF
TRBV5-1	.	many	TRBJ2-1	TGCGCCAGCAGCTTCTTGGGGGGGGCGAATGAGCAGTTCTTC	CASSFLGGANEQFF
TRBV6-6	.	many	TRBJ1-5	TGTGCCAGCAGTACGCAGGGGCGCTATCAGCCCCAGCATTTT	CASSTQGRYQPQHF
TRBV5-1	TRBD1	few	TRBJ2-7	TGCGCCAGCAGCGGGGGACAGGGGGCCAACGAGCAGTACTTC	CASSGGQGANEQYF
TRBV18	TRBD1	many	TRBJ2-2	TGTGCCAGCTCACCGGGACAGAACTTTAACACCGGGGAGCTGTTTTTT	CASSPGQNFNTGELFF
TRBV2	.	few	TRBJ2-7	TGTGCCACCAGGGGCAGCTACGAGCAGTACTTC	CATRGSYEQYF
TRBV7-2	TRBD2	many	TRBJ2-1	TGTGCCAGCAGCTCCAACCGGGGGGGTAACAATGAGCAGTTCTTC	CASSSNRGGNNEQFF
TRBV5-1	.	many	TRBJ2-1	TGCGCCAGCAGCCGCGGGGACCGTTACAATGAGCAGTTCTTC	CASSRGDRYNEQFF
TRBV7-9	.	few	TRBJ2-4	TGTGCCAGCAGCTTTGGATTAAGGGGACGGGGAAACATTCAGTACTTC	CASSFGLRGRGNIQYF
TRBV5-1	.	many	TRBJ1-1	TGCGCCAGCAGAGAAAACACTGAAGCTTTCTTT	CASRENTEAFF
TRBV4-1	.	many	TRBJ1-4	TGCGCCAGCAGCCAAGTCGGGACGATTAATGAAAAACTGTTTTTT	CASSQVGTINEKLFF
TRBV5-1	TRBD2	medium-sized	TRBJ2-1	TGCGCCAGCAGCGCCACTAGCGGCTCCTACAATGAGCAGTTCTTC	CASSATSGSYNEQFF
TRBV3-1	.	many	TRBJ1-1	TGTGCCAGCAGCCCTCTGGCCTGGGGTGAAGCTTTCTTT	CASSPLAWGEAFF
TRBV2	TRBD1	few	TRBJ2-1	TGTGCCAGCAGTGAAATTGACAGGGGATGGCAGTTCTTC	CASSEIDRGWQFF
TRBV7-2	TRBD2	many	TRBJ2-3	TGTGCCAGCAGCTCCGTACTGTCCGGGACTAGCGGGGGAGGAACAGATACGCAGTATTTT	CASSSVLSGTSGGGTDTQYF
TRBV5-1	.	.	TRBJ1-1	TGCGCCAGCAGCTTGGAACAGGGTGAAGCTTTCTTT	CASSLEQGEAFF
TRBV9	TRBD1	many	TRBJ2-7	TGTGCCAGCAGCTTGTGGGACAGGGGAGACTACGAGCAGTACTTC	CASSLWDRGDYEQYF
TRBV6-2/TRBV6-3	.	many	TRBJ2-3	TGTGCCAGCACTTTGGGAGGCACAGATACGCAGTATTTT	CASTLGGTDTQYF
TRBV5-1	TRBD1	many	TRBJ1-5	TGCGCCAGCAGCTCGGGACAGAAAAATCAGCCCCAGCATTTT	CASSSGQKNQPQHF
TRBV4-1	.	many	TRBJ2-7	TGCGCCAGCAGCCAAGAGCCTCTCGTCTACGAGCAGTACTTC	CASSQEPLVYEQYF
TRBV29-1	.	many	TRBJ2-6	TGCAGCGTCGTTTCGACCGCCAGCTCTGGGGCCAACGTCCTGACTTTC	CSVVSTASSGANVLTF
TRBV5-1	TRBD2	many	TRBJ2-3	TGCGCCAGCAGCTATAGCGGGAGTTCGCCAGATACGCAGTATTTT	CASSYSGSSPDTQYF
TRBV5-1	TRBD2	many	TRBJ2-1	TGCGCCAGCAGCTTGTATTCGGGGGGGCCGGGTGAGCAGTTCTTC	CASSLYSGGPGEQFF
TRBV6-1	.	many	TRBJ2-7	TGTGCCAGCAGTGAAACGGGGAGGACCTACGAGCAGTACTTC	CASSETGRTYEQYF
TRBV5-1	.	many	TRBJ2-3	TGCGCCAGCAGCTTTGGTCTAGCCCCTAGCACAGATACGCAGTATTTT	CASSFGLAPSTDTQYF
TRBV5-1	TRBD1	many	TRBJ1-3	TGCGCCAGCAGTTCCACACGTTCCGGGACAGGGTACTCTGGAAACACCATATATTTT	CASSSTRSGTGYSGNTIYF
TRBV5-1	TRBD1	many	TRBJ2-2	TGCGCCAGCAGCCCCTCGGGGACAGGTAGCAGCGGGGAGCTGTTTTTT	CASSPSGTGSSGELFF
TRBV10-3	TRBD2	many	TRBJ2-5	TGTGCCATCAGGAGCGGGGGAGACACGGGGACCCAGTACTTC	CAIRSGGDTGTQYF
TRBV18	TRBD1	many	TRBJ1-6	TGTGCCAGCTCACAAGACAGGGATGGTTCACCCCTCCACTTT	CASSQDRDGSPLHF
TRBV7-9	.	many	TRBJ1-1	TGTGCCAGCAGCTTAGGTCCAGGGAACACTGAAGCTTTCTTT	CASSLGPGNTEAFF
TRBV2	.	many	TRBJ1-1	TGTGCCAGCAGACAGTTCATGAACACTGAAGCTTTCTTT	CASRQFMNTEAFF
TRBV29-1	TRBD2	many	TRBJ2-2	TGCAGCGTTGAAGCCTCCCTCGGCGGGGGGAACACCGGGGAGCTGTTTTTT	CSVEASLGGGNTGELFF
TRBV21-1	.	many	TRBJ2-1	TGTGCCAGCAGCAAAGCTGACGGTGGGACAGGGGACAACAATGAGCAGTTCTTC	CASSKADGGTGDNNEQFF
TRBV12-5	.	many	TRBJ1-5	TGTGCTAGTGGCTCGACGGGGAGGAATCAGCCCCAGCATTTT	CASGSTGRNQPQHF
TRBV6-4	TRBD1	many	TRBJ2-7	TGTGCCAGCAGTGAACCCGGACAGGGGGGCCCCTCCGAGCAGTACTTC	CASSEPGQGGPSEQYF
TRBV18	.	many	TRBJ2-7	TGTGCCAGCTCACCGTCCGGAGCAGACGAGCAGTACTTC	CASSPSGADEQYF
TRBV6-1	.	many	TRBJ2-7	TGTGCCAGCAGTGAAGCGCTAGACTACGAGCAGTACTTC	CASSEALDYEQYF
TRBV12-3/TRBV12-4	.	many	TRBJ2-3	TGTGCCAGCAGCTCCCAGCCAGATACGCAGTATTTT	CASSSQPDTQYF
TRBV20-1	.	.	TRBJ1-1	TGCAGTGCTAGAAGACCAGGGCTCTTAACGGCTTTCTTT	CSARRPGLLTAFF
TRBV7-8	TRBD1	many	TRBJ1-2	TGTGCCAGCAGCCCCTCGGGACAGGGGGCCTATGGCTACACCTTC	CASSPSGQGAYGYTF
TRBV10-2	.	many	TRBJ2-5	TGCGCCACCGGGACTCGGCAAGAGACCCAGTACTTC	CATGTRQETQYF
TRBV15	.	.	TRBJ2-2	TGTGCCACCAGCTCCCGGACGGAGAACACCGGGGAGCTGTTTTTT	CATSSRTENTGELFF
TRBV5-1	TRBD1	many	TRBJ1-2	TGCGCCAGCAGCTTCGGGACAGGGGGCCCGATCTATGGCTACACCTTC	CASSFGTGGPIYGYTF
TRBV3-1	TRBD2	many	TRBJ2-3	TGTGCCAGCAGCCAAAAGCGGGGGGCGTGGACAGATACGCAGTATTTT	CASSQKRGAWTDTQYF
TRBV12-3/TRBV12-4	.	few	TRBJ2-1	TGTGCCAGCAGTTTATTCGGACGGAATAGTAATGAGCAGTTCTTC	CASSLFGRNSNEQFF
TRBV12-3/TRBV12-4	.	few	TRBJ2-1	TGTGCCAGCAGTTTTACCGGTCTTGGGCAGTTCTTC	CASSFTGLGQFF
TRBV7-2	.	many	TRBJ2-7	TGTGCCAGCAGCTTAGCCCAGGATAGCTCCTACGAGCAGTACTTC	CASSLAQDSSYEQYF
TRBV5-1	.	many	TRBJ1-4	TGCGCCAGCAAGGACGGACTAACTAATGAAAAACTGTTTTTT	CASKDGLTNEKLFF
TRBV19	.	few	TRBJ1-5	TGTGCCAGTACTAGGAGTTATAGCAATCAGCCCCAGCATTTT	CASTRSYSNQPQHF